This TCR beta chain was obtained from a study of blood T cell repertoires in COVID-19. Overall study: Sites across the United States, Italy and Spain contributed samples from acute and convalescent COVID-19. Nucleic acid was either cDNA or gDNA, and it came from T cells, B-cell-depleted T cells, or PBMCs.

Germline V gene sequence: CDR1 WNHNN, CDR2 SYGVQD (reference sequence). This CDR3 is 14 amino acids long. V shed 0 bases and J shed 5 bases, with 9 bases lying between them. Per the original data handling: Estimates of nucleated cell counts were drawn from the amplification of reference gene primers. Sequencing used immunoSEQ multiplex PCR; TCRdb keeps in-frame clones, though not all of them. Clonal size and the V and J genes are those of that table, whereas D and trimming came from the DNA. The data show approximately 140,000 clones, roughly 90% seen once. This receptor was identified in a man aged 65 to 79 with active COVID-19. The chain carries TRBV10-1 and TRBJ2-3; D not certain. Material for sequencing was peripheral blood. The CDR3 DNA follows: TGCGCCAGCAGTGAGTCATGGTCCGGAGATACGCAGTATTTT. Its translation: CASSESWSGDTQYF.